This passage covers 3 T cell receptor beta chains from one sample sequenced in a study of blood T cell repertoires in COVID-19. TCRdb's copy holds only in-frame clones and misses some; the assay was immunoSEQ multiplex PCR. The table has around 220,000 clones, roughly 80% seen once. What was sequenced was peripheral blood. The receptors here all came from a woman over 75 with COVID-19, enrolled during active disease.

This clone was seen only a few times. The V call is TRBV10-3, the J call TRBJ2-3, with 7 bases matching TRBD2. Germline CDR1 is ENHRY and CDR2 is SYGVKD. This CDR3 contains 15 residues. The V segment lost 3 bases and the J segment 3 bases; nucleotides outside the gene matches: 6. DNA of the CDR3: TGTGCCATCAGTGAAGGGGCGCGGGGGACAGATACGCAGTATTTT. As protein: CAISEGARGTDTQYF.

The CDR3: CASSLLVGTQSGELFF. The CDR3 bases are TGTGCCAGCAGCTTACTTGTGGGGACACAGTCCGGGGAGCTGTTTTTT. The chain carries TRBV11-2 and TRBJ2-2; a weak D match, TRBD1 (6 bases). Germline V gives CDR1 SGHAT, CDR2 FQNNGV. Trimming cost V 2 bases and J 6 bases, with 16 bases left between them. CDR3 length: 16 residues.

The chain joins TRBV28 to TRBJ1-4; TRBD1 agrees at 8 bases. The CDR3 loop spans 17 amino acids. The V gene's germline CDR1 is MDHEN and CDR2 SYDVKM. J lost 7 bases, V lost 4 bases, and 14 bases had no gene match. The CDR3 sequence is CASSSGTGLRQGEKLFF. CDR3 coding DNA: TGTGCCAGCAGTTCGGGGACAGGCCTAAGGCAAGGTGAAAAACTGTTTTTT.